Listed here is a single T cell receptor beta chain. The CDR3 contains 13 residues. The V segment lost 1 base and the J segment 6 bases; nucleotides outside the gene matches: 2. Per germline, CDR1 SNHLY and CDR2 FYNNEI. Original handling: Filtering differed since immunoSEQ provided only junctions, with no quality scores. TCRdb keeps only in-frame clones here, not all; method: immunoSEQ multiplex PCR. V and J calls and clone size are those listed in that table; D and trimming were worked out from the DNA. This sample carries around 2,000,000 clones, 85% to 95% of them seen once, and the ten largest clones take more than 0.1%. The sample is drawn from a study of shared clonotypes between healthy human individuals. In the study overall: Donors were two women and a few men aged 18 to 49.

The origin of this receptor is a man aged 18 to 30 in good health. This sequence joins TRBV2 and TRBJ2-5, with 7 bases that match TRBD2. The sample was naive CD4+ T cells sorted from blood. Subset of the sample: CD45RA+ positively selected. The CDR3 reads CASSEGEGKTQYF. The DNA for the CDR3 is TGTGCCAGCAGTGAAGGGGAGGGGAAGACCCAGTACTTC. Variable domain in full (rest from reference TRBV2 and TRBJ2-5): EPEVTQTPSHQVTQMGQEVILRCVPISNHLYFYWYRQILGQKVEFLVSFYNNEISEKSEIFDDQFSVERPDGSNFTLKIRSTKLEDSAMYFCASSEGEGKTQYFGPGTRLLVL.